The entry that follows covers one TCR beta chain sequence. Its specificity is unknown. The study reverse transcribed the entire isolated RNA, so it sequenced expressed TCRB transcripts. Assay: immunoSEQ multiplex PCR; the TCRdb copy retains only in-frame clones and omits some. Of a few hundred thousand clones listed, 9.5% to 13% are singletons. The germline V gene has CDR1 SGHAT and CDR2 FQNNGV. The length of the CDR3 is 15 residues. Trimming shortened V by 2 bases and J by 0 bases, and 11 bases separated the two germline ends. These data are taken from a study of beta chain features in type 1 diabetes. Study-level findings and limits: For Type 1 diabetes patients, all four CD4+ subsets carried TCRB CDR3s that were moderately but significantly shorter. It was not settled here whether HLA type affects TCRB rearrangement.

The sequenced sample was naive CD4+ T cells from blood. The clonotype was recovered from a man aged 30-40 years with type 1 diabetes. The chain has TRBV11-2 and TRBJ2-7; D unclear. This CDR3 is CASSLRIASSYEQYF. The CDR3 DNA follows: TGTGCCAGCAGCTTAAGGATAGCTTCCTCCTACGAGCAGTACTTC.